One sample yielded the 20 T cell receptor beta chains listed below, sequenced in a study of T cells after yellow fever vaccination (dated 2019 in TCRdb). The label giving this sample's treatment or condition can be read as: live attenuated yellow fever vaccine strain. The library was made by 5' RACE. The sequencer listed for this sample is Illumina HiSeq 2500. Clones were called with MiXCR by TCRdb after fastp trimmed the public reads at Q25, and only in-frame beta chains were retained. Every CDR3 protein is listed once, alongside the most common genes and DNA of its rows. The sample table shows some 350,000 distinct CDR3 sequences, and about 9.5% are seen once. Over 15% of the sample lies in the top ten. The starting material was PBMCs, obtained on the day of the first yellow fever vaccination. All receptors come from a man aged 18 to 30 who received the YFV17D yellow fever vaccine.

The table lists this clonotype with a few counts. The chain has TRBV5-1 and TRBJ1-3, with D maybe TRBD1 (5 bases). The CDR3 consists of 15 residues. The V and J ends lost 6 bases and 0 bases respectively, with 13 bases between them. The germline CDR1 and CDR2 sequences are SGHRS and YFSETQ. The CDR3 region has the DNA TGCGCCAGCACCGCAGGGTCGACCTCTGGAAACACCATATATTTT. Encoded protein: CASTAGSTSGNTIYF.

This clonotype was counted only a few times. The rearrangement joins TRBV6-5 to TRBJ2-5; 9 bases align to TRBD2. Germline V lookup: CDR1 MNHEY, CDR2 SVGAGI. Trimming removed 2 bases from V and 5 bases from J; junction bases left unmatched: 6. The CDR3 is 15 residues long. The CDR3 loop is CASSYMSGGQETQYF. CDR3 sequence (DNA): TGTGCCAGCAGTTACATGAGCGGGGGGCAGGAGACCCAGTACTTC.

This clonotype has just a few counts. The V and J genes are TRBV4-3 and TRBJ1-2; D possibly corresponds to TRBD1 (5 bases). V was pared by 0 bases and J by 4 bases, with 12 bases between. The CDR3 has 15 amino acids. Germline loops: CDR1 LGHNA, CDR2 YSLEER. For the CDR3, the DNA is TGCGCCAGCAGCCAAGATCGGCCGACAGCCTATGGCTACACCTTC. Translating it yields CASSQDRPTAYGYTF.

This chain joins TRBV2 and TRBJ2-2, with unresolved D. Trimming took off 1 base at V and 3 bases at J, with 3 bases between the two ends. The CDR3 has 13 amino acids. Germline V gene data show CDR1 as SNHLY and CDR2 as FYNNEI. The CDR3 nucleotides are TGTGCCAGCAGTGAAGACTACACCGGGGAGCTGTTTTTT. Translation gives CASSEDYTGELFF.

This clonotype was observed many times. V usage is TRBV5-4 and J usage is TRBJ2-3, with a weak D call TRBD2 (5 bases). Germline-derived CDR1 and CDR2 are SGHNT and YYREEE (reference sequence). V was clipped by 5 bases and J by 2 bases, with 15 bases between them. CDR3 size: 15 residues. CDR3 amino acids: CASSRPAENTDTQYF. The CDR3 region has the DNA TGTGCCAGCAGTCGTCCAGCGGAGAACACAGATACGCAGTATTTT.

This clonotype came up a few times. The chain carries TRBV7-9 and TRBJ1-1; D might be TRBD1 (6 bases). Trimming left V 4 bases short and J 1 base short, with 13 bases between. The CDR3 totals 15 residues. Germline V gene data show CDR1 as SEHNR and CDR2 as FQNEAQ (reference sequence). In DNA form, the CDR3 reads TGTGCCAGCAGCTCCACGACACAGGGGAACACTGAAGCTTTCTTT. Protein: CASSSTTQGNTEAFF.

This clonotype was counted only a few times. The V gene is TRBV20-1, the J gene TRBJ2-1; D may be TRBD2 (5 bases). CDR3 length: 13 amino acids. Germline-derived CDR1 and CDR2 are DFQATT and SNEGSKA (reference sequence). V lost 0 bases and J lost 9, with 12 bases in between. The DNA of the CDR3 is TGCAGTGCTAGAGATCTGCGGGTTGCTGAGCAGTTCTTC. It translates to CSARDLRVAEQFF.

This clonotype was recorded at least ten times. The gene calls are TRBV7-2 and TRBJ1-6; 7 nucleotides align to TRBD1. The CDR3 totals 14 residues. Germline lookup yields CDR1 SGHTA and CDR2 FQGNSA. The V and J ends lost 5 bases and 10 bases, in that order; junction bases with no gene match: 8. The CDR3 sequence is CASSISGGRSPLHF. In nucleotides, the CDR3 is TGTGCCAGCAGCATTTCAGGGGGACGGTCACCCCTCCACTTT.

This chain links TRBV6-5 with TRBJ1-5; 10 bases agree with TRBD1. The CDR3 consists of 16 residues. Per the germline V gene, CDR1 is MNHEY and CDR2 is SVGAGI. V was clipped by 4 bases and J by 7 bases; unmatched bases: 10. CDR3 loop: CASSSFLGTGEQPQHF. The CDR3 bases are TGTGCCAGCAGTTCCTTCCTTGGGACAGGGGAGCAGCCCCAGCATTTT.

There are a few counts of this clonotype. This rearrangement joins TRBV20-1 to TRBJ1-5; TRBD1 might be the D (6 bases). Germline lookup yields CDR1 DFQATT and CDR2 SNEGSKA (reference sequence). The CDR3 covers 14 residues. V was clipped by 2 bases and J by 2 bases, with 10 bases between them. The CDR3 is CSARTPGGNQPQHF. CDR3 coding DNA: TGCAGTGCTAGAACCCCAGGGGGCAATCAGCCCCAGCATTTT.

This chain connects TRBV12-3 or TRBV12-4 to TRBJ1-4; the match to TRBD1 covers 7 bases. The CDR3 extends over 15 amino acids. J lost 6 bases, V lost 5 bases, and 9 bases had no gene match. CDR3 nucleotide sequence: TGTGCCAGCAGTGGCGACAGGGATTGGGATGAAAAACTGTTTTTT. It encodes CASSGDRDWDEKLFF.

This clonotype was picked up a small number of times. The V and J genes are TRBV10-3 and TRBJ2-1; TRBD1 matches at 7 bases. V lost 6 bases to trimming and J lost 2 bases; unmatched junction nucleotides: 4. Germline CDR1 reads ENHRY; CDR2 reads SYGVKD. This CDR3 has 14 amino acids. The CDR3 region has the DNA TGTGCCATCAGGGAGAGGGGGCCCTACAATGAGCAGTTCTTC. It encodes CAIRERGPYNEQFF.

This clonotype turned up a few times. The CDR3 here is CASSYRGSNNEQFF. As DNA, the CDR3 is TGTGCCAGCAGTTATAGGGGGTCCAACAATGAGCAGTTCTTC. V and J are TRBV6-5 and TRBJ2-1; D might be TRBD1 (6 bases). Germline assignment: CDR1 MNHEY and CDR2 SVGAGI. There are 14 residues in the CDR3. V lost 3 bases and J lost 5, with 11 bases in between.

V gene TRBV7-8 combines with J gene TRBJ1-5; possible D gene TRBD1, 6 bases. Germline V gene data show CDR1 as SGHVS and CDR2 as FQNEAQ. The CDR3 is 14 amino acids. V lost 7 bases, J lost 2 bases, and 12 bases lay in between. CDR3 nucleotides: TGTGCCAGCAAGGGGGGCGTGGGCAATCAGCCCCAGCATTTT. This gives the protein CASKGGVGNQPQHF. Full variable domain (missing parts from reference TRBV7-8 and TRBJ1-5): GAGVSQSPRYKVAKRGQDVALRCDPISGHVSLFWYQQALGQGPEFLTYFQNEAQLDKSGLPSDRFFAERPEGSVSTLKIQRTQQEDSAVYLCASKGGVGNQPQHFGDGTRLSIL.

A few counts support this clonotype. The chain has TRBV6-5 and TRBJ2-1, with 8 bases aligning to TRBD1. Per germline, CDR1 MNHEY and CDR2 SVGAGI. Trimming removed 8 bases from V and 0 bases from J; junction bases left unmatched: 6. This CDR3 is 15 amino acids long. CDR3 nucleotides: TGTGCCAGCCGAGTTACAGGGGGCTCCTACAATGAGCAGTTCTTC. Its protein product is CASRVTGGSYNEQFF.

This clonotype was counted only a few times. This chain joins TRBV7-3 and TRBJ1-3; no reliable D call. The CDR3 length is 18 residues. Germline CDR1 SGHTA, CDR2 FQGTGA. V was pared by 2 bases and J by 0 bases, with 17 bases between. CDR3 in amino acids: CASSLFYGPLSSGNTIYF. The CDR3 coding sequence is TGTGCCAGCAGCTTATTTTATGGGCCGCTTAGCTCTGGAAACACCATATATTTT. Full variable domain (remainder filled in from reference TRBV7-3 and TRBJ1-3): GAGVSQTPSNKVTEKGKYVELRCDPISGHTALYWYRQSLGQGPEFLIYFQGTGAADDSGLPNDRFFAVRPEGSVSTLKIQRTERGDSAVYLCASSLFYGPLSSGNTIYFGEGSWLTVV.

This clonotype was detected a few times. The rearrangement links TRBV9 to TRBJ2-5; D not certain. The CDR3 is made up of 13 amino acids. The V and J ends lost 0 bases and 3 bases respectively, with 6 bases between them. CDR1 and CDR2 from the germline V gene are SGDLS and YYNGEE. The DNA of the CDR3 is TGTGCCAGCAGCGTAGCGGCGGAAGAGACCCAGTACTTC. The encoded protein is CASSVAAEETQYF. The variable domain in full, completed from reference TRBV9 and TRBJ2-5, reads DSGVTQTPKHLITATGQRVTLRCSPRSGDLSVYWYQQSLDQGLQFLIQYYNGEERAKGNILERFSAQQFPDLHSELNLSSLELGDSALYFCASSVAAEETQYFGPGTRLLVL.

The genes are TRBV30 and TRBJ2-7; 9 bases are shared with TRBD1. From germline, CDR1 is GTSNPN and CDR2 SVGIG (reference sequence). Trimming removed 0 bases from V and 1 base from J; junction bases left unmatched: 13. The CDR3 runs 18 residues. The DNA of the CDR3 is TGTGCCTGGAGTGTACGGGGGACAGGGACGAAGGGGTCCTACGAGCAGTACTTC. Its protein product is CAWSVRGTGTKGSYEQYF.

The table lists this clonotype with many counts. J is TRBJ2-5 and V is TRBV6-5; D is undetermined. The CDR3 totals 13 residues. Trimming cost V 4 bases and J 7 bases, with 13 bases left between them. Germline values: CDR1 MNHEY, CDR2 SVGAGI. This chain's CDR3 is CASSSTRSGTQYF. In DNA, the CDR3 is TGTGCCAGCAGTTCTACCAGGTCGGGGACCCAGTACTTC.

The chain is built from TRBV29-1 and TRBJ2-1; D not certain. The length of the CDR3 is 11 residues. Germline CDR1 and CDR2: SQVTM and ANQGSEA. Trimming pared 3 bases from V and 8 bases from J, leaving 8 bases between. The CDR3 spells CSVESLYEQFF. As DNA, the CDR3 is TGCAGCGTTGAGTCCCTCTATGAGCAGTTCTTC.